This is a list of T cell receptor beta chains from one sample in a study of response to subunit inactivated influenza vaccine. TCRdb reprocessed the RT-PCR reads via MiXCR and lists one record per CDR3 protein. The sample lists 500,000 to 600,000 distinct CDR3 sequences; 11% were seen once. In addition, the sample was reused for a study of T cells expressing NK-cell markers.

The specimen comprised PBMCs from blood, sampled on the day of vaccination. The receptors originated from a man over 45 who received an inactivated influenza vaccine. Each CDR3 is given with its conserved first and last residue. Fields, in order: J gene, clone size, V gene, D gene, CDR3 DNA, CDR3 protein. The D gene is left open where the match is weak. Clone size is not always given. Where it is, it says once, few, many or a class for expanded clones.

TRBJ2-5 NA TRBV19 NA TGTGCCAGTAACCGTTACTTCGGAATCCAAGAGACCCAGTACTTC CASNRYFGIQETQYF
TRBJ2-1 few TRBV5-1 NA TGCGCCAGCAGCACGAACAGGGCGCACAAGGTTTACAATGAGCAGTTCTTC CASSTNRAHKVYNEQFF
TRBJ2-1 NA TRBV4-1 TRBD2 TGCGCCAGCAGCCGTTCCCTAGCGGGTACCTACAATGAGCAGTTCTTC CASSRSLAGTYNEQFF
TRBJ1-3 many TRBV5-1 TRBD1 TGCGCCAGCAGCCTGGGGACAGCCTCTGGAAACACCATATATTTT CASSLGTASGNTIYF
TRBJ2-3 few TRBV28 NA TGTGCCAGCAGTTTCTACGGGGGGCGCACAGATACGCAGTATTTT CASSFYGGRTDTQYF
TRBJ1-5 NA TRBV5-5 TRBD1 TGTGCCAGCTTTCCGGGACAGGGCGGCAATCAGCCCCAGCATTTT CASFPGQGGNQPQHF
TRBJ1-1 many TRBV12-3/TRBV12-4 NA TGTGCCAGCAGTGGCAGCCTGAACACTGAAGCTTTCTTT CASSGSLNTEAFF
TRBJ2-5 NA TRBV28 TRBD1 TGTGCCAGCAGCCCAAGGGACAGAAAGACCCAGTACTTC CASSPRDRKTQYF
TRBJ2-2 NA TRBV20-1 NA TGCAGTGCTAGATACGGGCCTGGCACCGGGGAGCTGTTTTTT CSARYGPGTGELFF
TRBJ2-7 few TRBV29-1 NA TGCAGCGCTGAACAGGGTGGGGGCGGCGAGCAGTACTTC CSAEQGGGGEQYF
TRBJ2-5 NA TRBV7-9 NA TGTGCCAGCAGCTTGGGCATTAAAGAGACCCAGTACTTC CASSLGIKETQYF
TRBJ2-5 many TRBV7-2 NA TGTGCCAGCAGCTTTGACATTCAAGAGACCCAGTACTTC CASSFDIQETQYF
TRBJ2-3 few TRBV27 NA TGTGCCAGCAGCCCACGGGTTCTTTACACAGATACGCAGTATTTT CASSPRVLYTDTQYF
TRBJ2-5 many TRBV6-2/TRBV6-3 TRBD2 TGTGCCAGCAGTTATCCAGGACTAGCGCTGACTTACTTC CASSYPGLALTYF
TRBJ2-7 few TRBV6-2/TRBV6-3 TRBD2 TGTGCCAGCAGTTACCCGTTGGCAGCGGGAGTGGGGGAGCAGTACTTC CASSYPLAAGVGEQYF
TRBJ2-7 NA TRBV7-9 TRBD1 TGTGCCAGCAGCTTCCTGAACCGGGACAGGGGAGTCTACGAGCAGTACTTC CASSFLNRDRGVYEQYF
TRBJ2-5 NA TRBV5-1 NA TGCGCCGGCAGAACAGCAATCCAAGAGACCCAGTACTTC CAGRTAIQETQYF
TRBJ2-7 many TRBV11-2 NA TGTGCCAGCAGCAGCTCTTTGGCTTACGAGCAGTACTTC CASSSSLAYEQYF